The T cell receptor (beta chain) described here comes from a study of sequential checkpoint blockade in melanoma. Repertoires were generated with immunoSEQ multiplex PCR, while TCRdb's copy carries only in-frame clones and drops some. The sample shows about 21,000 clones, roughly 80% of them seen only once. The junction had 8 bases not matched to a gene; V was cut back by 5 bases and J by 2 bases. CDR3 length: 15 residues. Germline V gives CDR1 SGHKS, CDR2 YYEKEE (reference sequence). Treatment meaning: randomized to nivolumab then ipilimumab (arm A) or the reverse (arm B). PBMC sorting kept live CD3+CD8+ cells without CD19 or CD56.

The chain links TRBV5-5 to TRBJ2-7; TRBD2 aligns across 9 bases. The clonotype comes from a human donor with melanoma. The sample in question was CD8+ T cells sorted from blood (inferred from file names), obtained from a patient given nivolumab and ipilimumab in sequence. This CDR3 reads CASRTTSGGTYEQYF. DNA for the CDR3: TGTGCCAGCAGGACCACCAGCGGGGGGACCTACGAGCAGTACTTC.